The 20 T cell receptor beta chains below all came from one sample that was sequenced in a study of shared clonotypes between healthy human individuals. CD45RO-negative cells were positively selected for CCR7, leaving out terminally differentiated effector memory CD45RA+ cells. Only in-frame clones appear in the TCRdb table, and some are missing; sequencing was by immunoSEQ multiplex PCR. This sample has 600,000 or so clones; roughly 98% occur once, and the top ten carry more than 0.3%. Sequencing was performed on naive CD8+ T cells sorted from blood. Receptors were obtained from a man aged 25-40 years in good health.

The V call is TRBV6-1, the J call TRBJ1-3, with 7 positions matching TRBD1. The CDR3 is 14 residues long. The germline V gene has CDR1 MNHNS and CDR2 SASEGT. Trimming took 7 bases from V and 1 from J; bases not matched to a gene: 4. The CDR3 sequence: CASKKTGSGNTIYF. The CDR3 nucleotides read TGTGCCAGCAAAAAGACAGGGTCTGGAAACACCATATATTTT.

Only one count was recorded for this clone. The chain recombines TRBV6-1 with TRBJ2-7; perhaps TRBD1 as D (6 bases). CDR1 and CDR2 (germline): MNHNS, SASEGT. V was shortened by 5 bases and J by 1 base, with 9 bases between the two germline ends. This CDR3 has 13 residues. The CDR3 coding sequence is TGTGCCAGCAGTTCGACAGGTTCCTACGAGCAGTACTTC. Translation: CASSSTGSYEQYF.

CDR3 sequence (DNA): TGTGCCAGCTCCGTGGGGGGCGATTATGGCTACACCTTC. Protein sequence: CASSVGGDYGYTF. This rearrangement joins TRBV18 to TRBJ1-2; possible D gene TRBD1, 6 bases. This CDR3 is 13 amino acids long. The V and J ends lost 6 bases and 5 bases respectively, with 13 bases between them. Per germline, CDR1 KGHSH and CDR2 LQKENI.

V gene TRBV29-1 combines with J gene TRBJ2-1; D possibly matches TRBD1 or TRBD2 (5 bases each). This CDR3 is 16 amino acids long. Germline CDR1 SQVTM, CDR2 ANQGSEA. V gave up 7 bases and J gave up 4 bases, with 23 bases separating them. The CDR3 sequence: CSETRGPGTPYNEQFF. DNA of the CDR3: TGCAGCGAGACAAGAGGCCCCGGGACGCCTTACAATGAGCAGTTCTTC.

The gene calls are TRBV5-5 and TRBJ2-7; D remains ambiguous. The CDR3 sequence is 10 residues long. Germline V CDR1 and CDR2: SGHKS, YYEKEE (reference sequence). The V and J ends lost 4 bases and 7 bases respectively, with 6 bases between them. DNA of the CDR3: TGTGCCAGCAGCCCGAAGGAGCAGTACTTC. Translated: CASSPKEQYF.

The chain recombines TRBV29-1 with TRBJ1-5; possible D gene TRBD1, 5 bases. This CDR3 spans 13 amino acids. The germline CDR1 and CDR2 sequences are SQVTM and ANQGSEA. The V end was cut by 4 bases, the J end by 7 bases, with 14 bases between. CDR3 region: CSVGPGKGQPQHF. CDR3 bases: TGCAGCGTTGGACCGGGGAAGGGGCAGCCCCAGCATTTT.

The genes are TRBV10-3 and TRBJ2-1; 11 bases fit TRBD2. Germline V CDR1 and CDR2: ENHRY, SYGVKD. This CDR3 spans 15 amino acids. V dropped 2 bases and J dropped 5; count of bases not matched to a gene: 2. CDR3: CAISEPLAGDNEQFF. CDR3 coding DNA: TGTGCCATCAGTGAGCCACTAGCGGGGGACAATGAGCAGTTCTTC.

CDR3 sequence: CASSQAQGYEQYF. CDR3 coding DNA: TGCGCCAGCAGCCAAGCACAGGGCTACGAGCAGTACTTC. This chain uses TRBV4-3 with TRBJ2-7; D may be TRBD1 (6 bases). V gave up 1 base and J gave up 3 bases, with 7 bases separating them. The CDR3 is 13 residues long. Germline CDR1 is LGHNA and CDR2 is YSLEER.

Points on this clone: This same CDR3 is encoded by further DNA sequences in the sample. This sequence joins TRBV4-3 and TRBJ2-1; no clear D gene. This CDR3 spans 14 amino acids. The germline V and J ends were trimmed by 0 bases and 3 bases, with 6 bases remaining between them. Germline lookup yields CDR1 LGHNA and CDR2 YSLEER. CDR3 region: CASSQEQSYNEQFF. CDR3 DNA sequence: TGCGCCAGCAGCCAAGAGCAAAGCTACAATGAGCAGTTCTTC.

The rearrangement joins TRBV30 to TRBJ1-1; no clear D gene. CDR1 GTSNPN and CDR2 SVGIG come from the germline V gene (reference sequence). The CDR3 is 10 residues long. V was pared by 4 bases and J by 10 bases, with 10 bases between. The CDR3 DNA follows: TGTGCCTGGACAGGAGTGACAGCTTTCTTT. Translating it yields CAWTGVTAFF.

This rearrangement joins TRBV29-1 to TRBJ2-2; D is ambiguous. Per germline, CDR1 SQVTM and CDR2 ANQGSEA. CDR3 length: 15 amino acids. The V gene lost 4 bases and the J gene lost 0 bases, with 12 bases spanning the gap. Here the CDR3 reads CSVGVANANTGELFF. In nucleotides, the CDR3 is TGCAGCGTTGGCGTGGCCAACGCGAACACCGGGGAGCTGTTTTTT.

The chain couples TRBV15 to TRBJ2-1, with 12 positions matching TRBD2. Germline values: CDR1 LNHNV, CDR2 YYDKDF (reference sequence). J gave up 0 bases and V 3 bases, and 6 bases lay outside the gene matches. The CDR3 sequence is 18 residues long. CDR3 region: CATSSLAGGLGSYNEQFF. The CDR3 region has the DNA TGTGCCACCAGCAGTCTAGCGGGAGGGCTCGGCTCCTACAATGAGCAGTTCTTC.

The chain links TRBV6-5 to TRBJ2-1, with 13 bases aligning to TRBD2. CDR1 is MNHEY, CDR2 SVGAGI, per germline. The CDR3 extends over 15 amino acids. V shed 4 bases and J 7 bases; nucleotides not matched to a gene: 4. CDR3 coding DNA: TGTGCCAGCAGTTTCGGGACTAGCGGGACAAATGAGCAGTTCTTC. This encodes CASSFGTSGTNEQFF.

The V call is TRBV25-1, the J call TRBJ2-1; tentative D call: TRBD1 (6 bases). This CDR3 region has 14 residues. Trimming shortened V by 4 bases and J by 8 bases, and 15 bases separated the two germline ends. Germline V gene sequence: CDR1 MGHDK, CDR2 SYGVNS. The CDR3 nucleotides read TGTGCCAGCAGTGGCTGGACAGAGGTGGATGAGCAGTTCTTC. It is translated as CASSGWTEVDEQFF.

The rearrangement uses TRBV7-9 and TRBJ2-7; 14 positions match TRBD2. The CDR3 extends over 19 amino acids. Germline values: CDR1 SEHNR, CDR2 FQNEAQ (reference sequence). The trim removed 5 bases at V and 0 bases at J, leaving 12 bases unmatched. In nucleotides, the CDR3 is TGTGCCAGCAGCCCCAAACCGGGACTAGCGGGAGTGAGCTCCTACGAGCAGTACTTC. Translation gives CASSPKPGLAGVSSYEQYF.

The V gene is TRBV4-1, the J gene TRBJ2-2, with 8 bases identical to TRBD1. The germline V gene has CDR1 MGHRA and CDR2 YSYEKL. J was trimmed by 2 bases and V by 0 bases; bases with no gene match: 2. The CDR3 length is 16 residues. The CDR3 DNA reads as TGCGCCAGCAGCCAAGATGGGACAGGAAACACCGGGGAGCTGTTTTTT. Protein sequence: CASSQDGTGNTGELFF.

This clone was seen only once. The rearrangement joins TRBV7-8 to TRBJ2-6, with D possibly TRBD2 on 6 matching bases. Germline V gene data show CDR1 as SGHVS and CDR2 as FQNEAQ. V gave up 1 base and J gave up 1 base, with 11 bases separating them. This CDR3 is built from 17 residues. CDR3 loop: CASSLESGRSGANVLTF. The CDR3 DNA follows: TGTGCCAGCAGCTTAGAGTCAGGGAGGTCTGGGGCCAACGTCCTGACTTTC.

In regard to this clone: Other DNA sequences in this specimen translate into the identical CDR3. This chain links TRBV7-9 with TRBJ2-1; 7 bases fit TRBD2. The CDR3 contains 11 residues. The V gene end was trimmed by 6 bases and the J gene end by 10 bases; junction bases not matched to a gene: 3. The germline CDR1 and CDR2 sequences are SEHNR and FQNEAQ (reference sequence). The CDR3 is CASSFGGEQFF. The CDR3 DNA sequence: TGTGCCAGCAGTTTCGGGGGGGAGCAGTTCTTC.

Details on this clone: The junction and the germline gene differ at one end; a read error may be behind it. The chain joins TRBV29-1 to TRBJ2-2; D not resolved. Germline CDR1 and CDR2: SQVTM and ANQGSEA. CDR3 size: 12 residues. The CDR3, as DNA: TGCAGCGTTCAAGAGTTGGCCGGGGAGCTGTTTTTT. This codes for CSVQELAGELFF.

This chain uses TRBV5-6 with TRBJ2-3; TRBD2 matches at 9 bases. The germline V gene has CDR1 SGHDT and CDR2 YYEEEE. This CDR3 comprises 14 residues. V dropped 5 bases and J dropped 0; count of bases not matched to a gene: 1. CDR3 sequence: CASRTSGSTDTQYF. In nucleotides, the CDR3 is TGTGCCAGCAGGACTAGCGGTAGCACAGATACGCAGTATTTT.